This entry describes one T cell receptor (beta chain). There is no known antigen for this receptor. No base-level quality is on record; no much larger clone is a single base apart. The source of the sample is a study of CD8 T cells in ankylosing spondylitis (dated by TCRdb to about 2017). Regarding the complete study: T cell receptor beta repertoires were profiled in healthy donors and ankylosing spondylitis patients so that disease-linked TCR variants could be found. In total, the full study cohort was made up of about 110 healthy donors and 25 ankylosing spondylitis patients. Peripheral blood was sampled, and synovial fluid was also collected from ankylosing spondylitis patients.

Study-level results and caveats: The disease-linked clones had a CD8+ phenotype and were found at relatively low frequencies in peripheral blood. Some motif variants had previously been reported in the synovial fluid and blood of reactive arthritis patients, which suggests shared mechanisms of disease initiation. A TCR beta motif of several highly homologous amino acid variants appeared characteristic of blood from ankylosing spondylitis patients. The disease-linked clones were reported to be significantly enriched in matched synovial fluid samples from ankylosing spondylitis patients.

Sequenced on an Illumina HiSeq 2500. Quantitative 5'-RACE with molecular barcodes was used to prepare TCR beta libraries. Per the authors' processing: Disease-linked TCR variants were identified with a new computational method built on a probabilistic model of VDJ rearrangement. Through fastp at Q25 and MiXCR, TCRdb rebuilt clones from the public reads, retaining in-frame beta chains. Records with the same CDR3 protein are collapsed into one entry carrying the most frequent genes and DNA. The V and J calls come from TCRdb's annotation, not from the publication. The sample includes just over 300,000 distinct CDR3 sequences, with roughly 20% observed a single time. The ten most abundant clones make up about 3.7% of the sample. Trimming at the junction amounts to 6 bases on V and 2 bases on J, and the germline ends lie 12 bases apart. Reading the germline V gene (reference sequence) gives CDR1 MNHEY and CDR2 SMNVEV. The CDR3, cysteine through phenylalanine, is 14 amino acids long. This entry keeps only the CDR3 DNA: 42 bases, framed from base 1.

Recombination connected TRBV27 to TRBJ2-3, and TRBD2 may be the D gene, going by 6 matching bases. The receptor was derived from a female donor with ankylosing spondylitis or in good health (not recorded which). The sample taken for sequencing was blood, either unsorted or a sorted T cell fraction (not recorded which). This receptor carries the CDR3 CASSQLAHTDTQYF. The bases read TGTGCCAGCAGCCAACTAGCTCACACAGATACGCAGTATTTT.